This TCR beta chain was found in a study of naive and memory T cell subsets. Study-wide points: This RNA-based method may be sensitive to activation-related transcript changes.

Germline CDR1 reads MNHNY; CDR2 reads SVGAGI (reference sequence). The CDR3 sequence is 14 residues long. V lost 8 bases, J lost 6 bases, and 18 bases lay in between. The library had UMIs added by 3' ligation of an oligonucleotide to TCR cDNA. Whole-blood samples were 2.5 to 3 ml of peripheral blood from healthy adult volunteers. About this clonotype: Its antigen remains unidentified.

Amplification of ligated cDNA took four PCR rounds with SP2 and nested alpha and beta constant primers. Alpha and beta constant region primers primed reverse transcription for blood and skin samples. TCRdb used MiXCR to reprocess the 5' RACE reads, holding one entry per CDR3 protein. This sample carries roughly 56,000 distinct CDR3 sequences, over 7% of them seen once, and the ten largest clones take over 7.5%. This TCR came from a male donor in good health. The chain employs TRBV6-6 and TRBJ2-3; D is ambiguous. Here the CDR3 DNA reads TGTGCCAGCGAACGCTCCCGATCGGCTGATACGCAGTATTTT. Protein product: CASERSRSADTQYF.